Listed below are T cell receptor beta chains from one sample, sequenced in a study of vaccination effects on CD4 cells after COVID-19. The table came from immunoSEQ multiplex PCR; TCRdb's copy has only in-frame clones and leaves some out. The repertoire consists of about 37,000 clones, with approximately 74% occurring once and the leading ten covering under 3%. These receptors lack a known antigen. The sequenced sample was CD4+ T cells from PBMCs cultured without peptide, obtained before COVID-19 vaccination. The receptor source for this set is a human donor who received a COVID-19 vaccine. Each CDR3 is given with its conserved first and last residue. A D gene is named only where the DNA matches it firmly. A clone size is listed for some rows: how often the clone was seen (once, few, many), or a class if it is expanded.

TRBJ2-3,18,TRBV13,TRBD2,-,CASSPLGTSGLSTDTQYF,TGTGCCAGCAGCCCACTTGGGACTAGCGGGCTTAGCACAGATACGCAGTATTTT
TRBJ2-1,16,TRBV7-2,TRBD2,once,CASSLEVLAGVREQFF,TGTGCCAGCAGCTTAGAGGTACTAGCGGGAGTAAGGGAGCAGTTCTTC
TRBJ2-3,14,TRBV4-2,-,-,CASSRDGPRDTQYF,TGTGCCAGCAGCCGAGACGGCCCCCGGGATACGCAGTATTTT
TRBJ2-3,14,TRBV7-9,-,-,CASSHRGGTDTQYF,TGTGCCAGCAGCCACCGAGGGGGGACAGATACGCAGTATTTT
TRBJ1-5,13,TRBV19,-,medium-sized,CASWRQGQGPQHF,TGTGCCAGTTGGAGGCAGGGACAAGGGCCCCAGCATTTT
TRBJ1-3,14,TRBV9,TRBD1,-,CASSVDRGRSTIYF,TGTGCCAGCAGCGTAGACAGGGGGCGGAGCACCATATATTTT
TRBJ1-2,16,TRBV2,-,-,CASSLPRTVSRTGYTF,TGTGCCAGCAGTCTACCGCGGACAGTTTCCCGGACTGGCTACACCTTC
TRBJ1-2,17,TRBV4-1,TRBD1,once,CASSQDPTGGGHYGYTF,TGCGCCAGCAGCCAAGACCCGACAGGGGGAGGCCACTATGGCTACACCTTC
TRBJ1-2,13,TRBV5-6,-,-,CASSRQGRGGYTF,TGTGCCAGCAGCCGGCAGGGGAGAGGTGGCTACACCTTC
TRBJ1-1,13,TRBV9,-,few,CASSVHGNTEAFF,TGTGCCAGCAGCGTTCATGGAAACACTGAAGCTTTCTTT
TRBJ1-2,13,TRBV30,-,-,CAWSPGANYGYTF,TGTGCCTGGAGTCCAGGGGCTAACTATGGCTACACCTTC
TRBJ1-5,14,TRBV4-1,TRBD1,few,CASSHGQGGKPQHF,TGCGCCAGCAGCCACGGACAGGGTGGTAAGCCCCAGCATTTT
TRBJ2-2,17,TRBV13,TRBD2,-,CASSRTSGGHRAGELFF,TGTGCCAGCAGCCGGACTAGCGGGGGCCACCGCGCCGGGGAGCTGTTTTTT
TRBJ1-2,9,TRBV30,-,few,CAANYGYTF,TGTGCCGCTAACTATGGCTACACCTTC
TRBJ1-5,15,TRBV28,-,-,CASSLSVAPYQPQHF,TGTGCCAGCAGTTTATCGGTTGCACCCTATCAGCCCCAGCATTTT
TRBJ2-7,10,TRBV19,-,-,CASTTYEQYF,TGTGCCAGTACCACCTACGAGCAGTACTTC
TRBJ2-7,15,TRBV21-1,-,-,CASSQSGDSPYEQYF,TGTGCCAGCAGCCAAAGCGGGGACAGTCCCTACGAGCAGTACTTC
TRBJ2-1,13,TRBV12-3/TRBV12-4,TRBD2,-,CASSSLGREVQFF,TGTGCCAGCAGTTCATTGGGGCGGGAGGTGCAGTTCTTC
TRBJ1-5,17,TRBV20-1,TRBD1,few,CSASSPPGTGGNQPQHF,TGCAGTGCTAGTAGTCCCCCAGGGACAGGGGGCAATCAGCCCCAGCATTTT
TRBJ1-6,14,TRBV27,-,once,CASSLTEKNSPLHF,TGTGCCAGCAGCCTTACAGAGAAAAATTCACCCCTCCACTTT
TRBJ2-1,14,TRBV5-8,TRBD1,-,CASSPGQGRGEQFF,TGTGCCAGCAGCCCGGGACAGGGGAGGGGTGAGCAGTTCTTC
TRBJ2-1,13,TRBV29-1,-,-,CSVEGGFYNEQFF,TGCAGCGTTGAGGGCGGGTTCTACAATGAGCAGTTCTTC